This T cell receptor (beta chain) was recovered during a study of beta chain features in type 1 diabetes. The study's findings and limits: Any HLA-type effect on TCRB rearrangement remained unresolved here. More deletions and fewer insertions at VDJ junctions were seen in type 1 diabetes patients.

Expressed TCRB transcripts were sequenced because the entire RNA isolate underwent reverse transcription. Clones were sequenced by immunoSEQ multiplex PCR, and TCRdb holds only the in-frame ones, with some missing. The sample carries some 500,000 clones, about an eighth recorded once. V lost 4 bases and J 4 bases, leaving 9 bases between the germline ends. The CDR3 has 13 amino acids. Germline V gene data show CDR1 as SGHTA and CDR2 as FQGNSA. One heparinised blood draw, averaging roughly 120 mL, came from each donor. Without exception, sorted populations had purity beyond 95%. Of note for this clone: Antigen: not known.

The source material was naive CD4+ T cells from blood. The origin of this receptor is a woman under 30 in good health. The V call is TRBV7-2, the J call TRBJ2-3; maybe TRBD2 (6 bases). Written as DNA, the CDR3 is TGTGCCAGCAGCTCCGGACTATCAGATACGCAGTATTTT. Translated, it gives CASSSGLSDTQYF.